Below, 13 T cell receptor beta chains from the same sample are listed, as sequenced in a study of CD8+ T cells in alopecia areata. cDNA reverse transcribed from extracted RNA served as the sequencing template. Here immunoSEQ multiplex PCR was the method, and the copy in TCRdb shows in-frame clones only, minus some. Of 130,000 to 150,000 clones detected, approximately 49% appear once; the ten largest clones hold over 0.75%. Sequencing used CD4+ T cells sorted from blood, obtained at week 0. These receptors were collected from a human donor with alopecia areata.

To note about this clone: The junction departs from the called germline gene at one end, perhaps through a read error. CDR3 nucleotides: TGTGCCAGCAGCCAATCCTCGGGAGCCCAAAACATTCAGTACTTC. Its protein product is CASSQSSGAQNIQYF. The chain employs TRBV4-2 and TRBJ2-4; D may be TRBD2 (6 bases). Germline CDR1 and CDR2: LGHNA and YNFKEQ. This CDR3 region has 15 residues.

The CDR3 DNA sequence: TGTGCCAGCAGCTTGATCCTCTCTGGGACAGATACGCAGTATTTT. It yields the protein CASSLILSGTDTQYF. This chain joins TRBV5-5 and TRBJ2-3; D uncertain. This CDR3 contains 15 residues. Germline V lookup: CDR1 SGHKS, CDR2 YYEKEE (reference sequence). V dropped 1 base and J dropped 3 bases, with 12 bases sitting between them.

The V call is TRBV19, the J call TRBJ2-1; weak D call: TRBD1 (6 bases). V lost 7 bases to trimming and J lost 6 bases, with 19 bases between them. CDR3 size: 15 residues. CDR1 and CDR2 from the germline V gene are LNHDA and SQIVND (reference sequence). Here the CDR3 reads CASTLGGLGGNEQFF. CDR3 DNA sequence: TGTGCCAGTACTCTAGGGGGTTTAGGGGGCAATGAGCAGTTCTTC.

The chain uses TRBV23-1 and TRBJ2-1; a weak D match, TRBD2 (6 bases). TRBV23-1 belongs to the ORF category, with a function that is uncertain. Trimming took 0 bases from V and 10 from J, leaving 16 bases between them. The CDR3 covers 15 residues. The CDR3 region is CASSQSTRRVKEQFF. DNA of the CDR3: TGCGCCAGCAGTCAATCGACACGGAGGGTGAAGGAGCAGTTCTTC.

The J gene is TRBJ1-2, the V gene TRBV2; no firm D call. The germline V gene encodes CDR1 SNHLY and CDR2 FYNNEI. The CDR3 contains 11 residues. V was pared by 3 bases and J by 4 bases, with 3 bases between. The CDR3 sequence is CASSDVYGYTF. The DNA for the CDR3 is TGTGCCAGCAGTGACGTCTATGGCTACACCTTC.

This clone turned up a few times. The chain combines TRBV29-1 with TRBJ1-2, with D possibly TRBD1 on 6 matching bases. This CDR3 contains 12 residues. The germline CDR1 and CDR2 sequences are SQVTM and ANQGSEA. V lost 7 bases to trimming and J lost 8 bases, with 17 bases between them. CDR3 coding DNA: TGCAGCGCCCTAGGGGGTGAAGGAGGCTACACCTTC. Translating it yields CSALGGEGGYTF.

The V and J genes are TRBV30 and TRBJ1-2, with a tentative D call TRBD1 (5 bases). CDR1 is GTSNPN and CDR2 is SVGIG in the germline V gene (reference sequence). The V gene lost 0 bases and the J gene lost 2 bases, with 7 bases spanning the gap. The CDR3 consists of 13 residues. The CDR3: CAWSVGANYGYTF. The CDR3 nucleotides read TGTGCCTGGAGTGTTGGGGCAAACTATGGCTACACCTTC.

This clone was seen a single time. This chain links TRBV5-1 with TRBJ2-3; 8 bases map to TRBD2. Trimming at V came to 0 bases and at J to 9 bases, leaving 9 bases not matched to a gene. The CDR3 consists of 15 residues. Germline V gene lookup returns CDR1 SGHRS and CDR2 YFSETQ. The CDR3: CASSLAAGTSSTQYF. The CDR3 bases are TGCGCCAGCAGCTTGGCCGCGGGGACTAGTAGCACGCAGTATTTT.

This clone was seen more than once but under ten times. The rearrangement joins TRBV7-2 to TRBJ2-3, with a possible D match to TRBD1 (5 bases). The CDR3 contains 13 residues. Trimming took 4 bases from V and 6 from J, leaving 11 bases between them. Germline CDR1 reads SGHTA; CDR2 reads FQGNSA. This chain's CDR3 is CASSSTGADTQYF. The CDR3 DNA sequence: TGTGCCAGCAGCTCAACAGGTGCTGATACGCAGTATTTT.

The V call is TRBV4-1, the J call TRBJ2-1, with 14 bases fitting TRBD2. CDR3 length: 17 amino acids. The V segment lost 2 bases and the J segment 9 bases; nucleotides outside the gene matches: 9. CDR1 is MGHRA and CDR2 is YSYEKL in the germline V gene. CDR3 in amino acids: CASSQPRTSGRRSEQFF. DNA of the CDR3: TGCGCCAGCAGCCAACCCCGGACTAGCGGGAGGAGGAGTGAGCAGTTCTTC.

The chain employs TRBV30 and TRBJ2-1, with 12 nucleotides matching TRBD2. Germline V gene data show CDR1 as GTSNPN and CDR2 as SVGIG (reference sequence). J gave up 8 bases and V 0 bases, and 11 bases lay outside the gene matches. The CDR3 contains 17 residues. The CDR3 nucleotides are TGTGCCTGGAGTGTTAGCCTAGCGGGAGGGCCAGGCGATGAGCAGTTCTTC. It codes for CAWSVSLAGGPGDEQFF.

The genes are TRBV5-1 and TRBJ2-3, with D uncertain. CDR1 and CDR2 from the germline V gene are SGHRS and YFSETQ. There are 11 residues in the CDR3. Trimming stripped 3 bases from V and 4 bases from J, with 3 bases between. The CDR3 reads CASSSADTQYF. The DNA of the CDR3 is TGCGCCAGCAGCTCAGCAGATACGCAGTATTTT.

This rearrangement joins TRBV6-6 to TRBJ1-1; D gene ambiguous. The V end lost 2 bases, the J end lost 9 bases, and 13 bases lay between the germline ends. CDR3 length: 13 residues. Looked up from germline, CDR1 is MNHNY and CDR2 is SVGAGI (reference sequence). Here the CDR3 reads CASSYVLEGKAFF. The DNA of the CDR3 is TGTGCCAGCAGTTACGTATTGGAGGGAAAAGCTTTCTTT.